This T cell receptor (beta chain) was sequenced during a study of cytomegalovirus exposure and HLA in healthy donors. Across the whole study: There were 90 million to 140 million unique TCR beta sequences, drawn from about 179 million T cells, in an earlier analysis.

The CDR3 spans 14 residues. The V end was cut by 2 bases, the J end by 0 bases, with 8 bases between. Germline CDR1 SGHRS, CDR2 YFSETQ. 13 Jbeta primers and 60 Vbeta primers were used for the PCR. Original methodology: In a later analysis, 80 million to 100 million unique TCR beta chains included roughly 11 million shared by two or more donors. Profiling relied on immunoSEQ multiplex PCR, and the TCRdb table lists in-frame clones only, not all of them. The V and J calls and clone size were taken over from that table, and D and trimming were inferred from the DNA. The repertoire includes more than 95,000 clones, about 76% of them detected once, and under 15% sits in the top ten. To note about this clone: Its cognate antigen is unknown.

Study-wide findings and caveats: A prior analysis recorded that most TCR beta V segments were productive about 90% or about 30% of the time.

V is TRBV5-1 and J is TRBJ1-2, with a tentative D call TRBD1 (5 bases). Sequencing was done on a sample of PBMCs. The source is a woman aged 55-70 years in good health and CMV-seropositive. CDR3 in DNA: TGCGCCAGCAGCTTACAGGCCTCTAACTATGGCTACACCTTC. Translating it yields CASSLQASNYGYTF. Supplemented by reference TRBV5-1 and TRBJ1-2, the full variable domain reads KAGVTQTPRYLIKTRGQQVTLSCSPISGHRSVSWYQQTPGQGLQFLFEYFSETQRNKGNFPGRFSGRQFSNSRSEMNVSTLELGDSALYLCASSLQASNYGYTFGSGTRLTVV.